The next 20 T cell receptor beta chains were all read from a single sample in a study of primary melanoma T cells and metastatic recurrence. Measured with immunoSEQ multiplex PCR; TCRdb has only the in-frame clones, and not every one. The repertoire has 250 or so clones, around 85% of them found once; the top ten carry roughly an eighth. The sample was melanoma tumor tissue. The receptors shown here come from a human donor with melanoma.

The chain carries TRBV11-3 and TRBJ2-7; maybe TRBD1 (7 bases). CDR1 is SGHNT and CDR2 is YENEEA in the germline V gene. V lost 4 bases to trimming and J lost 3 bases, with 13 bases between them. The CDR3 runs 14 residues. The DNA for the CDR3 is TGTGCCAGCAGCTCCCACAGGGGAGGCTACGAGCAGTACTTC. Its protein is CASSSHRGGYEQYF.

For the CDR3, the DNA is TGTGCCAGCAGCCGACAGGGGGGAAGCAATCAGCCCCAGCATTTT. As protein: CASSRQGGSNQPQHF. The chain is built from TRBV11-3 and TRBJ1-5, with 9 bases that match TRBD1. Germline lookup yields CDR1 SGHNT and CDR2 YENEEA. The CDR3 runs 15 residues. The V and J ends lost 5 bases and 1 base, in that order; junction bases with no gene match: 3.

The chain has TRBV7-5 and TRBJ1-2. TRBV7-5 corresponds to a pseudogene. This CDR3 has 15 residues. CDR3 coding DNA: TGTGCCAGCAGCTCATTCCTAGGGGGGGTAGTTGGCTACACCTTC. It encodes CASSSFLGGVVGYTF.

This clone was recorded once. The chain recombines TRBV29-1 with TRBJ1-4; 8 bases agree with TRBD1. The CDR3 runs to 14 residues. Germline CDR1 reads SQVTM; CDR2 reads ANQGSEA. J was trimmed by 2 bases and V by 4 bases; bases with no gene match: 3. CDR3 DNA: TGCAGCGTTGGGACAGGGAGCACTAATGAAAAACTGTTTTTT. Translated: CSVGTGSTNEKLFF.

This clone was recorded only once. The chain links TRBV29-1 to TRBJ2-5; TRBD1 matches 8 bases. The germline gives CDR1 SQVTM, CDR2 ANQGSEA. CDR3 size: 14 residues. The V gene end was trimmed by 4 bases and the J gene end by 5 bases; junction bases not matched to a gene: 9. CDR3 amino acids: CSVGGQGEGETQYF. CDR3 sequence (DNA): TGCAGCGTTGGCGGACAGGGAGAAGGGGAGACCCAGTACTTC.

This chain uses TRBV6-8 with TRBJ1-5; the D is unclear. The CDR3 covers 14 residues. V was pared by 5 bases and J by 7 bases, with 15 bases between. Germline V gives CDR1 MNHGY, CDR2 SAAAGT. CDR3 residues: CASSVPGVGQPQHF. CDR3 nucleotide sequence: TGTGCCAGCAGTGTTCCCGGTGTCGGACAGCCCCAGCATTTT.

J is TRBJ2-3 and V is TRBV12-5, with 10 bases that match TRBD2. The CDR3 has 14 residues. Germline V gene data show CDR1 as LGHNT and CDR2 as FRNRAP. V was clipped by 2 bases and J by 4 bases; unmatched bases: 0. The CDR3 loop reads CASGLSGGADTQYF. CDR3 DNA: TGTGCTAGTGGTTTGAGCGGGGGGGCAGATACGCAGTATTTT.

The chain is built from TRBV16 and TRBJ1-4; 10 nucleotides match TRBD1. The CDR3 has 17 amino acids. V shed 4 bases and J 0 bases; nucleotides not matched to a gene: 5. Per the germline V gene, CDR1 is KGHSY and CDR2 is FQNENV. The CDR3 coding sequence is TGTGCCAGCAGCCTCGACAGGGGGCCTTCAACTAATGAAAAACTGTTTTTT. This sequence encodes CASSLDRGPSTNEKLFF.

This rearrangement joins TRBV30 to TRBJ2-1, with 9 bases identical to TRBD1. CDR1 is GTSNPN and CDR2 is SVGIG in the germline V gene (reference sequence). This CDR3 has 14 amino acids. Unmatched junction bases numbered 4, after V lost 0 bases and J lost 7 bases. CDR3 sequence reads: CAWSVSQGANEQFF. The CDR3 nucleotides are TGTGCCTGGAGTGTATCACAGGGGGCAAATGAGCAGTTCTTC.

CDR3 in DNA: TGTGCCAGCTCACCCCCGAGGGGCGGGCTTAATGAGCAGTTCTTC. Translating gives CASSPPRGGLNEQFF. The chain links TRBV18 to TRBJ2-1, with D tentatively TRBD1 or TRBD2 (5 bases each). V was pared by 3 bases and J by 7 bases, with 16 bases between. Germline V gene lookup returns CDR1 KGHSH and CDR2 LQKENI. This CDR3 spans 15 amino acids.

The chain joins TRBV5-1 to TRBJ1-4; 8 bases align to TRBD1. V lost 4 bases and J lost 0; bases outside the gene matches: 5. CDR1 SGHRS and CDR2 YFSETQ come from the germline V gene. CDR3 length equals 16 residues. The CDR3 bases are TGCGCCAGCAGCCCAGGACAGGGAGCAACTAATGAAAAACTGTTTTTT. Amino acid sequence: CASSPGQGATNEKLFF.

This clone has a handful of counts. V is TRBV11-3 and J is TRBJ2-7, with 7 bases matching TRBD1. Looked up from germline, CDR1 is SGHNT and CDR2 is YENEEA. V gave up 6 bases and J gave up 0 bases; unmatched junction bases: 8. The CDR3 consists of 15 residues. The CDR3 DNA is TGTGCCAGCAGACCTGACAGGGCGTCCTCCTACGAGCAGTACTTC. As protein: CASRPDRASSYEQYF. Full variable domain (outside the CDR3, taken from reference TRBV11-3 and TRBJ2-7): EAGVVQSPRYKIIEKKQPVAFWCNPISGHNTLYWYLQNLGQGPELLIRYENEEAVDDSQLPKDRFSAERLKGVDSTLKIQPAELGDSAVYLCASRPDRASSYEQYFGPGTRLTVT.

This clone was counted once. The rearrangement links TRBV7-6 to TRBJ2-1; D may match TRBD1 or TRBD2 (5 bases each). This CDR3 has 15 amino acids. Germline loops: CDR1 SGHVS, CDR2 FNYEAQ. With 4 bases removed from V and 4 bases from J, the gap between germline ends came to 14 bases. CDR3 region: CASSSSRGGYNEQFF. DNA for the CDR3: TGTGCCAGCAGCTCATCCCGGGGCGGGTACAATGAGCAGTTCTTC. Full variable domain (remainder filled in from reference TRBV7-6 and TRBJ2-1): GAGVSQSPRYKVTKRGQDVALRCDPISGHVSLYWYRQALGQGPEFLTYFNYEAQQDKSGLPNDRFSAERPEGSISTLTIQRTEQRDSAMYRCASSSSRGGYNEQFFGPGTRLTVL.

This rearrangement joins TRBV6-8 to TRBJ2-7; 9 bases are shared with TRBD2. The CDR3 covers 18 residues. V lost 2 bases, J lost 8 bases, and 19 bases stayed unmatched. Germline V gives CDR1 MNHGY, CDR2 SAAAGT. CDR3 coding DNA: TGTGCCAGCAGTTACACGGCGGGGGGGCTTACTGGATTACACAAGCAGTACTTC. Translated, it gives CASSYTAGGLTGLHKQYF.

This clone is a singleton in its sample. The chain employs TRBV6-8 and TRBJ1-2; 7 positions match TRBD1. The CDR3 length is 14 residues. After removal of 6 bases from V and 2 bases from J, the junction contained 6 bases not matched to a gene. Germline V gene data show CDR1 as MNHGY and CDR2 as SAAAGT. In nucleotides, the CDR3 is TGTGCCAGCAGCCGAACAGGGGCCAACTATGGCTACACCTTC. Translating it yields CASSRTGANYGYTF.

The genes are TRBV1 and TRBJ2-3; no DNA check was done on the table's D call, TRBD1. TRBV1 is a known pseudogene. The CDR3 totals 16 residues. CDR3 sequence reads: CASSLLDGQGADTQYF. The CDR3 coding sequence is TGCGCCAGCAGCCTATTAGACGGACAGGGGGCCGATACGCAGTATTTT.

The V and J genes are TRBV11-3 and TRBJ2-3, with D perhaps matching TRBD1 (5 bases). The CDR3 is made up of 17 amino acids. The V gene's germline CDR1 is SGHNT and CDR2 YENEEA. V was shortened by 5 bases and J by 4 bases, with 22 bases between the two germline ends. The DNA of the CDR3 is TGTGCCAGCAGCCTTTATGGGGTTCCGCAGGGTCCAGATACGCAGTATTTT. This encodes CASSLYGVPQGPDTQYF.

This sequence joins TRBV30 and TRBJ1-6, with D maybe TRBD1 (5 bases). Germline V lookup: CDR1 GTSNPN, CDR2 SVGIG (reference sequence). Between the trimmed V and J ends, which lost 0 bases and 7 bases, there was a span of 13 bases. The CDR3 is 15 amino acids. The CDR3 DNA reads as TGTGCCTGGAGTGTCCACCCAGGGCGAAATTCACCCCTCCACTTT. This encodes CAWSVHPGRNSPLHF.

This clone was found a few times. Other DNA sequences in this sample translate to the same CDR3. This chain links TRBV19 with TRBJ1-3, with D possibly TRBD1 on 5 matching bases. Deletions cut 7 bases from V and 1 base from J, with 11 bases between. In germline, CDR1 is LNHDA, CDR2 SQIVND (reference sequence). This CDR3 is built from 14 residues. DNA for the CDR3: TGTGCCAGTACCCGGGGGGGTTCTGGAAACACCATATATTTT. Translation: CASTRGGSGNTIYF.

The chain couples TRBV6-8 to TRBJ1-6; D gene uncertain. This CDR3 has 14 residues. The V end lost 7 bases, the J end lost 0 bases, and 7 bases lay between the germline ends. The germline gives CDR1 MNHGY, CDR2 SAAAGT. The DNA for the CDR3 is TGTGCCAGCAAGGCGGACTCCTATAATTCACCCCTCCACTTT. Translation: CASKADSYNSPLHF.